One sample yielded the 28 T cell receptor beta chains listed below, sequenced in a study of cytomegalovirus exposure and HLA in healthy donors. Researchers ran the PCR with 60 Vbeta and 13 Jbeta primers. Profiled with immunoSEQ multiplex PCR; TCRdb holds only in-frame clones, not every one. The table lists about 69,000 clones, about three quarters of them singletons. Material for sequencing was PBMCs. These receptors were collected from a man between 18 and 35 years old in good health and CMV-seronegative.

This chain joins TRBV7-9 and TRBJ2-3; D unresolved. CDR1 is SEHNR and CDR2 is FQNEAQ in the germline V gene (reference sequence). The CDR3 has 14 residues. The V end was cut by 5 bases, the J end by 4 bases, with 13 bases between. This CDR3 is CASSRLGGADTQYF. The CDR3, as DNA: TGTGCCAGCAGCCGCCTAGGTGGAGCAGATACGCAGTATTTT.

V is TRBV2 and J is TRBJ2-5, with TRBD2 matching 13 bases. The trim removed 2 bases at V and 5 bases at J, leaving 2 bases unmatched. The CDR3 runs to 15 residues. Germline V lookup: CDR1 SNHLY, CDR2 FYNNEI. Here the CDR3 reads CASSELTSGGETQYF. The CDR3 bases are TGTGCCAGCAGTGAACTGACTAGCGGGGGGGAGACCCAGTACTTC. Using reference TRBV2 and TRBJ2-5 for the parts outside the CDR3, the full variable domain is EPEVTQTPSHQVTQMGQEVILRCVPISNHLYFYWYRQILGQKVEFLVSFYNNEISEKSEIFDDQFSVERPDGSNFTLKIRSTKLEDSAMYFCASSELTSGGETQYFGPGTRLLVL.

V is TRBV9 and J is TRBJ2-7; 9 nucleotides align to TRBD2. V was clipped by 4 bases and J by 6 bases; unmatched bases: 14. The CDR3 length is 16 residues. CDR1 and CDR2 from the germline V gene are SGDLS and YYNGEE. CDR3 sequence: CASSPGQAGGHFEQYF. CDR3 bases: TGTGCCAGCAGCCCGGGCCAAGCGGGGGGCCATTTCGAGCAGTACTTC. Together with reference TRBV9 and TRBJ2-7, the CDR3 gives the full variable domain: DSGVTQTPKHLITATGQRVTLRCSPRSGDLSVYWYQQSLDQGLQFLIQYYNGEERAKGNILERFSAQQFPDLHSELNLSSLELGDSALYFCASSPGQAGGHFEQYFGPGTRLTVT.

The chain joins TRBV2 to TRBJ2-3; D is perhaps TRBD2 (5 bases). The germline V gene has CDR1 SNHLY and CDR2 FYNNEI. The CDR3 loop spans 16 amino acids. Between the trimmed V and J ends, which lost 5 bases and 0 bases, there was a span of 15 bases. CDR3 in DNA: TGTGCCAGCAGTAAACTAGGTGGTGGTAGCACAGATACGCAGTATTTT. Encoded protein: CASSKLGGGSTDTQYF.

This chain joins TRBV6-6 and TRBJ2-5, with D perhaps matching TRBD1 (5 bases). V lost 6 bases to trimming and J lost 1 base, with 18 bases between them. This CDR3 has 16 residues. Germline V gene data show CDR1 as MNHNY and CDR2 as SVGAGI (reference sequence). DNA for the CDR3: TGTGCCAGCAGCTCACCTCCTAACAGGCCCCAAGAGACCCAGTACTTC. This sequence encodes CASSSPPNRPQETQYF.

The chain couples TRBV28 to TRBJ2-3, with 8 bases that match TRBD1. The CDR3 has 15 residues. From germline, CDR1 is MDHEN and CDR2 SYDVKM. The ends lost 6 bases at V and 4 bases at J; junction bases unmatched: 9. CDR3 nucleotide sequence: TGTGCCAGCAGCCCCGTGGACAGGGTACCAGATACGCAGTATTTT. It specifies CASSPVDRVPDTQYF.

As DNA, the CDR3 is TGCGCCAGCACACCAGGCCGAATGGAAGGGACCCAGTACTTC. As protein: CASTPGRMEGTQYF. This rearrangement joins TRBV10-2 to TRBJ2-5, with D uncertain. The germline CDR1 and CDR2 sequences are WSHSY and SAAADI. The CDR3 extends over 14 amino acids. Trimming removed 7 bases at V and 7 bases at J, with 19 bases between.

This chain links TRBV14 with TRBJ1-1, with D possibly TRBD1 on 5 matching bases. The CDR3 length is 15 residues. V gave up 7 bases and J gave up 1 base, with 16 bases separating them. Germline CDR1 reads SGHDN; CDR2 reads FVKESK. In nucleotides, the CDR3 is TGTGCCAGCAAGAGACGGAGGGGCACGAACACTGAAGCTTTCTTT. Protein: CASKRRRGTNTEAFF.

Only a few counts were recorded for this clone. The V and J genes are TRBV7-2 and TRBJ2-1; TRBD2 aligns across 10 bases. V gave up 0 bases and J gave up 7 bases; unmatched junction bases: 3. Germline lookup yields CDR1 SGHTA and CDR2 FQGNSA. The CDR3 sequence is 15 residues long. The CDR3: CASSLAAGGGNEQFF. The CDR3 coding sequence is TGTGCCAGCAGCTTAGCAGCGGGGGGGGGTAATGAGCAGTTCTTC.

V gene TRBV7-9 combines with J gene TRBJ1-5; 8 bases align to TRBD1. This CDR3 has 17 amino acids. The ends lost 5 bases at V and 7 bases at J; junction bases unmatched: 16. The germline V gene encodes CDR1 SEHNR and CDR2 FQNEAQ (reference sequence). Here the CDR3 DNA reads TGTGCCAGCAGCACCATACTCATGACAGGGGTGGAGCAGCCCCAGCATTTT. Its translation: CASSTILMTGVEQPQHF.

The gene calls are TRBV13 and TRBJ2-3, with 8 bases lining up with TRBD2. This CDR3 is 15 amino acids long. J lost 1 base, V lost 5 bases, and 5 bases had no gene match. Per the germline V gene, CDR1 is PRHDT and CDR2 is FYEKMQ (reference sequence). The CDR3, as DNA: TGTGCCAGCAGCCAATCGGGGGGGCGCACAGATACGCAGTATTTT. Its protein is CASSQSGGRTDTQYF.

The chain joins TRBV2 to TRBJ2-7; 8 nucleotides match TRBD1. CDR3 length: 19 residues. Trimming cost V 2 bases and J 0 bases; bases outside gene matches: 15. Germline V gives CDR1 SNHLY, CDR2 FYNNEI. CDR3 in DNA: TGTGCCAGCAGTGAATCTTTCGGGACAGGACCCTACCGCTCCTACGAGCAGTACTTC. It yields the protein CASSESFGTGPYRSYEQYF.

This chain connects TRBV9 to TRBJ2-3; 9 positions match TRBD2. The ends lost 0 bases at V and 4 bases at J; junction bases unmatched: 3. This CDR3 is 15 amino acids long. Germline loops: CDR1 SGDLS, CDR2 YYNGEE. CDR3 coding DNA: TGTGCCAGCAGCGTAGTGACTAGCGGATCAGATACGCAGTATTTT. Translating gives CASSVVTSGSDTQYF.

CDR3 in DNA: TGTGCCACCTTAGGACAGGGGAGAAACACCATATATTTT. Its translation: CATLGQGRNTIYF. The chain recombines TRBV10-3 with TRBJ1-3; 9 nucleotides align to TRBD1. CDR3 size: 13 residues. Germline lookup yields CDR1 ENHRY and CDR2 SYGVKD. V lost 10 bases and J lost 5; bases outside the gene matches: 6.

The chain recombines TRBV27 with TRBJ1-6; possibly TRBD1 for D (6 bases). CDR3 length: 14 residues. The germline gives CDR1 MNHEY, CDR2 SMNVEV (reference sequence). V was trimmed by 3 bases and J by 4 bases, leaving 7 bases between them. The CDR3 nucleotides are TGTGCCAGCAGTTTCCAGGGGTATAATTCACCCCTCCACTTT. Its protein product is CASSFQGYNSPLHF.

This chain links TRBV5-8 with TRBJ1-5; 9 positions agree with TRBD1. V gave up 4 bases and J gave up 1 base; unmatched junction bases: 3. This CDR3 has 15 amino acids. Germline CDR1 is SGHTS and CDR2 is YDEGEE. CDR3 amino acids: CASSRTGESNQPQHF. The CDR3 region has the DNA TGTGCCAGCAGCCGGACAGGGGAAAGCAATCAGCCCCAGCATTTT.

The chain has TRBV4-2 and TRBJ2-3, with 7 bases lining up with TRBD2. V dropped 1 base and J dropped 2; count of bases not matched to a gene: 6. From germline, CDR1 is LGHNA and CDR2 YNFKEQ. There are 16 residues in the CDR3. The CDR3 sequence is CASSQVAAGPTDTQYF. CDR3 nucleotides: TGTGCCAGCAGCCAAGTCGCAGCGGGGCCCACAGATACGCAGTATTTT.

The chain recombines TRBV9 with TRBJ2-1; 9 bases align to TRBD1. This CDR3 contains 13 residues. Germline-derived CDR1 and CDR2 are SGDLS and YYNGEE. V shed 4 bases, J shed 7 bases, and the junction held 3 bases outside the gene matches. Written as DNA, the CDR3 is TGTGCCAGCAGCACCGGACAGGGGAATGAGCAGTTCTTC. Its translation: CASSTGQGNEQFF.

The gene calls are TRBV4-1 and TRBJ2-7, with D perhaps TRBD2 (6 bases). This CDR3 comprises 15 residues. V lost 4 bases, J lost 4 bases, and 17 bases lay in between. CDR1 is MGHRA, CDR2 YSYEKL, per germline. This CDR3 reads CASSRQGGGPYEQYF. CDR3 DNA sequence: TGCGCCAGCAGCCGGCAGGGAGGAGGACCTTACGAGCAGTACTTC.

V gene TRBV5-5 combines with J gene TRBJ2-5, with 8 nucleotides matching TRBD1. Per the germline V gene, CDR1 is SGHKS and CDR2 is YYEKEE (reference sequence). J lost 3 bases, V lost 7 bases, and 8 bases had no gene match. This CDR3 is 14 amino acids long. The CDR3 reads CASSTGGLKETQYF. In DNA form, the CDR3 reads TGTGCCAGCTCTACAGGGGGGCTGAAAGAGACCCAGTACTTC.

In its sample, this clone was seen a few times. The V gene is TRBV15, the J gene TRBJ2-7, with unresolved D. The CDR3 has 12 residues. V lost 1 base and J 9 bases, leaving 10 bases between the germline ends. Germline-derived CDR1 and CDR2 are LNHNV and YYDKDF (reference sequence). The CDR3 protein is CATSRAQNVQYF. For the CDR3, the DNA is TGTGCCACCAGCAGAGCCCAGAATGTGCAGTACTTC.

The chain links TRBV10-1 to TRBJ2-7, with 10 bases aligning to TRBD2. V gave up 7 bases and J gave up 3 bases; unmatched junction bases: 9. Per the germline V gene, CDR1 is WNHNN and CDR2 is SYGVQD (reference sequence). The CDR3 consists of 15 residues. CDR3: CASTGPAGGLYEQYF. CDR3 coding DNA: TGCGCCAGCACTGGCCCAGCGGGGGGGCTCTACGAGCAGTACTTC.

The chain employs TRBV19 and TRBJ1-2; D unresolved. There are 12 residues in the CDR3. The germline CDR1 and CDR2 sequences are LNHDA and SQIVND (reference sequence). Deletions cut 5 bases from V and 2 bases from J, with 6 bases between. CDR3 region: CASSGTNYGYTF. CDR3 DNA: TGTGCCAGTAGTGGCACAAACTATGGCTACACCTTC.

This clone was counted only a few times. The chain links TRBV6-5 to TRBJ1-2; perhaps TRBD1 as D (5 bases). Germline-derived CDR1 and CDR2 are MNHEY and SVGAGI. This CDR3 spans 12 amino acids. V was cut by 5 bases and J by 5 bases, with 9 bases left in between. CDR3 region: CASSRDSYGYTF. In nucleotides, the CDR3 is TGTGCCAGCAGTCGCGACAGTTATGGCTACACCTTC.

The chain recombines TRBV6-1 with TRBJ1-4, with D possibly being TRBD1 (6 bases). Looked up from germline, CDR1 is MNHNS and CDR2 is SASEGT. With 5 bases removed from V and 8 bases from J, the gap between germline ends came to 18 bases. The CDR3 has 15 residues. The CDR3 DNA reads TGTGCCAGCAGTCGGCCGGGGGGCGGTTGGGAAAAACTGTTTTTT. Translating it yields CASSRPGGGWEKLFF.

V usage is TRBV11-3 and J usage is TRBJ2-3, with a weak D call TRBD2 (5 bases). The CDR3 is made up of 13 amino acids. Germline-derived CDR1 and CDR2 are SGHNT and YENEEA. V shed 3 bases and J shed 5 bases, with 9 bases lying between them. The CDR3 coding sequence is TGTGCCAGCAGCTTCCGTCGGGGAGATACGCAGTATTTT. The encoded protein is CASSFRRGDTQYF. Looking up the rest from reference TRBV11-3 and TRBJ2-3 gives the full variable domain: EAGVVQSPRYKIIEKKQPVAFWCNPISGHNTLYWYLQNLGQGPELLIRYENEEAVDDSQLPKDRFSAERLKGVDSTLKIQPAELGDSAVYLCASSFRRGDTQYFGPGTRLTVL.

This sequence joins TRBV7-3 and TRBJ2-3, with 9 nucleotides matching TRBD1. From germline, CDR1 is SGHTA and CDR2 FQGTGA. Trimming removed 5 bases from V and 1 base from J; junction bases left unmatched: 4. The CDR3 covers 15 residues. CDR3 loop: CASSARTGGTDTQYF. CDR3 bases: TGTGCCAGCAGCGCCCGGACAGGGGGCACAGATACGCAGTATTTT. Using reference TRBV7-3 and TRBJ2-3 for the parts outside the CDR3, the full variable domain is GAGVSQTPSNKVTEKGKYVELRCDPISGHTALYWYRQSLGQGPEFLIYFQGTGAADDSGLPNDRFFAVRPEGSVSTLKIQRTERGDSAVYLCASSARTGGTDTQYFGPGTRLTVL.

The CDR3 sequence: CASRPDRGRLNIQYF. CDR3 DNA: TGTGCCAGCAGACCTGACAGGGGGCGCCTAAACATTCAGTACTTC. The chain couples TRBV6-6 to TRBJ2-4; 10 nucleotides agree with TRBD1. V dropped 6 bases and J dropped 6; count of bases not matched to a gene: 8. Germline CDR1 and CDR2: MNHNY and SVGAGI (reference sequence). The CDR3 sequence is 15 residues long.